This T cell receptor (beta chain) was identified in a study of T cells in Graves' hyperthyroidism and ophthalmopathy. As regards this clonotype: Its target is not known.

Trimming stripped 6 bases from V and 2 bases from J, with 11 bases between. CDR1 is ENHRY, CDR2 SYGVKD, per germline. This CDR3 comprises 14 residues. Amplified TCR beta CDR3 regions derived from RNA transcripts. The TCR CDR3 was amplified in a first-round RT-PCR using the HTBI primer set. A single record per CDR3 protein comes from TCRdb applying MiXCR to the multiplex PCR reads. The table records over 700,000 distinct CDR3 sequences, over 35% of them present only once. General observations from the study: The model foresaw ophthalmopathy a median about 6.5 months prior to onset.

The chain carries TRBV10-3 and TRBJ1-5; D unclear. Sequencing was done on a sample of blood. This receptor was taken from a man between 18 and 29 years old with Graves' hyperthyroidism. DNA of the CDR3: TGTGCCATCAGACGGGCCGGCGGCAATCAGCCCCAGCATTTT. Translation: CAIRRAGGNQPQHF.